This T cell receptor (beta chain) was recovered during a study of identical twins. Unique molecular identifiers were present on cDNA, and template switching added a universal primer site. TCRdb analysed the 5' RACE reads with MiXCR anew, one entry per CDR3 protein. This table has 150,000 or so distinct CDR3 sequences, approximately 4% appearing once. Only healthy Caucasians were enrolled as donors. This clonotype was counted many times. Antigen: not known. V dropped 5 bases and J dropped 6; count of bases not matched to a gene: 8. Germline lookup yields CDR1 MNHEY and CDR2 SMNVEV (reference sequence). This CDR3 comprises 15 residues. Study observations and caveats: Models underestimated out-of-frame TCR alpha sharing in monozygotic twins. Analyses based on zero insertions could be partly confounded by invariant MAIT and iNKT cells.

The origin of this receptor is a man younger than 35 in good health. The sample taken for sequencing was memory T cells sorted from blood. The chain links TRBV27 to TRBJ2-2, with TRBD1 matching over 8 bases. The CDR3, as DNA: TGTGCCAGCAGTCCGCTGGACAGGGAGGCCGGGGAGCTGTTTTTT. Translation: CASSPLDREAGELFF.